Presented here are 10 T cell receptor beta chains from one specimen sequenced in a study of patients and donors after allogeneic stem cell transplantation. TCRdb re-called the RT-PCR reads through MiXCR, storing one row per CDR3 protein. The data hold approximately 200,000 distinct CDR3 sequences, with around two fifths observed a single time. The sequencing sample was made of blood, either unsorted or a sorted T cell fraction (not recorded which). The receptors were sampled from a human donor who was either an allogeneic HSCT recipient or a stem cell or donor lymphocyte infusion donor (not recorded which). It is not recorded whose cells these are; they may come from a transplant donor.

The chain carries TRBV5-1 and TRBJ2-7, with TRBD1 matching over 8 bases. This CDR3 is built from 14 residues. CDR1 is SGHRS and CDR2 is YFSETQ in the germline V gene. Unmatched junction bases numbered 7, after V lost 3 bases and J lost 5 bases. The CDR3 nucleotides are TGCGCCAGCAGCTCTCAGGACAGGGCGGACGAGCAGTACTTC. Translation: CASSSQDRADEQYF.

This clonotype occurred a few times. V and J are TRBV12-3 or TRBV12-4 and TRBJ1-1; D is perhaps TRBD1 (6 bases). The CDR3 contains 14 residues. Deletions cut 4 bases from V and 3 bases from J, with 12 bases between. The CDR3 sequence is CASSSTGTDTEAFF. The CDR3 DNA reads TGTGCCAGCAGTTCAACAGGGACCGACACTGAAGCTTTCTTT.

In its sample, this clonotype was seen a few times. This sequence joins TRBV7-9 and TRBJ2-2; the match to TRBD2 covers 7 bases. Losses at the gene ends were 5 bases for V and 1 base for J; bases not matched to a gene: 7. The CDR3 is made up of 16 amino acids. CDR1 is SEHNR and CDR2 is FQNEAQ in the germline V gene (reference sequence). This chain's CDR3 is CASSRGDGLNTGELFF. For the CDR3, the DNA is TGTGCCAGCAGCCGGGGGGACGGATTGAACACCGGGGAGCTGTTTTTT.

This clonotype has more than one count but fewer than ten. This chain's CDR3 is CASSFRPGDLATNEKLFF. CDR3 bases: TGTGCCAGCAGTTTCCGACCTGGGGACCTTGCAACTAATGAAAAACTGTTTTTT. The V gene is TRBV28, the J gene TRBJ1-4, with a possible D match to TRBD1 (5 bases). Between the trimmed V and J ends, which lost 3 bases and 0 bases, there was a span of 17 bases. CDR1 is MDHEN, CDR2 SYDVKM, per germline. The CDR3 extends over 18 amino acids.

The chain carries TRBV29-1 and TRBJ2-7, with a weak D call TRBD2 (5 bases). Looked up from germline, CDR1 is SQVTM and CDR2 is ANQGSEA. The CDR3 extends over 14 amino acids. V dropped 3 bases and J dropped 0 bases, with 12 bases sitting between them. The CDR3 reads CSVDAGTSSYEQYF. In DNA form, the CDR3 reads TGCAGCGTTGATGCAGGAACTAGCTCCTACGAGCAGTACTTC.

This clonotype was observed a handful of times. This chain links TRBV12-3 or TRBV12-4 with TRBJ1-2, with D unresolved. Trimming removed 3 bases from V and 8 bases from J, with 10 bases in between. This CDR3 is built from 12 residues. CDR3 region: CASSFDWRGYTF. CDR3 coding DNA: TGTGCCAGCAGTTTCGATTGGCGAGGCTACACCTTC.

This clonotype came up a few times. V usage is TRBV15 and J usage is TRBJ1-6; D might be TRBD1 (6 bases). V was trimmed by 5 bases and J by 13 bases, leaving 15 bases between them. Germline loops: CDR1 LNHNV, CDR2 YYDKDF (reference sequence). This CDR3 region has 13 residues. The CDR3 region is CATSGAHRVPLHF. The CDR3 DNA reads as TGTGCCACCAGCGGGGCTCACAGGGTCCCCCTCCACTTT.

V is TRBV12-3 or TRBV12-4 and J is TRBJ1-5, with D possibly matching TRBD1 (5 bases). This CDR3 region has 13 residues. Trimming shortened V by 6 bases and J by 6 bases, and 12 bases separated the two germline ends. The CDR3 bases are TGTGCCAGCAGGACCACAGGATTTCAGCCCCAGCATTTT. Protein sequence: CASRTTGFQPQHF.

J is TRBJ2-7 and V is TRBV10-3, with TRBD1 matching over 7 bases. The germline V gene has CDR1 ENHRY and CDR2 SYGVKD. Trimming removed 6 bases from V and 3 bases from J; junction bases left unmatched: 2. The CDR3 loop spans 12 amino acids. The CDR3 loop reads CAISRDSYEQYF. The CDR3 region has the DNA TGTGCCATCAGCCGGGACAGCTACGAGCAGTACTTC.

This clonotype has more than one count but fewer than ten. The rearrangement links TRBV7-6 to TRBJ2-2; TRBD2 agrees at 11 bases. CDR3 length equals 15 residues. Trimming at V came to 5 bases and at J to 6 bases, leaving 5 bases not matched to a gene. Germline CDR1 and CDR2: SGHVS and FNYEAQ. The CDR3 region is CASSKLAGGSGELFF. CDR3 DNA sequence: TGTGCCAGCAGCAAGCTAGCGGGAGGATCCGGGGAGCTGTTTTTT.